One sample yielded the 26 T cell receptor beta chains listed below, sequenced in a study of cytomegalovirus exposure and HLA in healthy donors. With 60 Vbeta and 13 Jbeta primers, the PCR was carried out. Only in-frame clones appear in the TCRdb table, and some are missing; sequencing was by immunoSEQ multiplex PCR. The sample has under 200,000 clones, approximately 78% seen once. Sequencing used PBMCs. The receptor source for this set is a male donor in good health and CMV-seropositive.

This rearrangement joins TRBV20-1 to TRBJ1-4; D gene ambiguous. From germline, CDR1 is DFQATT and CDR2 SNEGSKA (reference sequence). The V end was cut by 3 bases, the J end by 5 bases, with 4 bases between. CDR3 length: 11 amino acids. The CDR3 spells CSASPNEKLFF. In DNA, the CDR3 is TGCAGTGCTAGCCCGAATGAAAAACTGTTTTTT.

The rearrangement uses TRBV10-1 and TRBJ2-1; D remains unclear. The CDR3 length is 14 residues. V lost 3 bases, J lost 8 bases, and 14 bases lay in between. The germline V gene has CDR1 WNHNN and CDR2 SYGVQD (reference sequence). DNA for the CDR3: TGCGCCAGCAGTGACCCTCCCCTTCGGGATGAGCAGTTCTTC. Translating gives CASSDPPLRDEQFF.

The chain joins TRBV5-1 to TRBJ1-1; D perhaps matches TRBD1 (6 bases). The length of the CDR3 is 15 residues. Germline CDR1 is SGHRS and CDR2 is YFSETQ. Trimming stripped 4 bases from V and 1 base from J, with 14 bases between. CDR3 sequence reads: CASSRKGGQNTEAFF. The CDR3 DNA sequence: TGCGCCAGCAGCCGGAAAGGGGGACAGAACACTGAAGCTTTCTTT.

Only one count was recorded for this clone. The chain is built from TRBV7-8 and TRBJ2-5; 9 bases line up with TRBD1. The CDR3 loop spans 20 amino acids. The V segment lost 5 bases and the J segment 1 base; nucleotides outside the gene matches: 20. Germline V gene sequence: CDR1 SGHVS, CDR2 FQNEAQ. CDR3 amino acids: CASSAPYRDRVPLSQETQYF. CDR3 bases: TGTGCCAGCAGCGCACCCTACCGGGACAGGGTTCCCTTAAGCCAAGAGACCCAGTACTTC.

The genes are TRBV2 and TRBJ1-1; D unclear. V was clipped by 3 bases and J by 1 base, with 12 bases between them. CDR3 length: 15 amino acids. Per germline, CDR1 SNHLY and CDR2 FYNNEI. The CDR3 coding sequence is TGTGCCAGCAGTGAGCGGGTATTGGGGAACACTGAAGCTTTCTTT. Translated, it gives CASSERVLGNTEAFF. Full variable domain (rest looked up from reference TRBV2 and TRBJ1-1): EPEVTQTPSHQVTQMGQEVILRCVPISNHLYFYWYRQILGQKVEFLVSFYNNEISEKSEIFDDQFSVERPDGSNFTLKIRSTKLEDSAMYFCASSERVLGNTEAFFGQGTRLTVV.

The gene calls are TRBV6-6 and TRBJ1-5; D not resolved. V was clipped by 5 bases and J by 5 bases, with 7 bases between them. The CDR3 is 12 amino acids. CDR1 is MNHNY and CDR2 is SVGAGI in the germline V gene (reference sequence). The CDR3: CASSGADQPQHF. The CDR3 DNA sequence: TGTGCCAGCAGTGGAGCGGATCAGCCCCAGCATTTT.

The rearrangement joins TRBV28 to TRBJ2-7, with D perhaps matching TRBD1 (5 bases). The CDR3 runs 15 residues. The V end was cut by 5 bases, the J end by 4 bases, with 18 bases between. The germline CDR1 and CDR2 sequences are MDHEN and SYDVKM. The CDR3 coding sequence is TGTGCCAGCAGTCTACACTCCAGAGACAGTTACGAGCAGTACTTC. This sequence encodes CASSLHSRDSYEQYF.

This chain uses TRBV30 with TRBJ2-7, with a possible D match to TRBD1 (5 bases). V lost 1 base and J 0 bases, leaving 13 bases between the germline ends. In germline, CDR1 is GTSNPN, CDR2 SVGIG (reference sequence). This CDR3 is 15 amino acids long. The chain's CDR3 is CAWSGRQRNSYEQYF. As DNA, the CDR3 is TGTGCCTGGAGTGGACGACAGCGTAACTCCTACGAGCAGTACTTC.

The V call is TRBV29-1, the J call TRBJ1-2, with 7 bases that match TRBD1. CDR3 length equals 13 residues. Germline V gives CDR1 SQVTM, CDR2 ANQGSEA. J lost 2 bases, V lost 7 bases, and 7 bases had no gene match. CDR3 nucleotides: TGCAGCGCAACCGGGACAGCAAACTATGGCTACACCTTC. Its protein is CSATGTANYGYTF. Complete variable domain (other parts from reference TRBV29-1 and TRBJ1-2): SAVISQKPSRDICQRGTSLTIQCQVDSQVTMMFWYRQQPGQSLTLIATANQGSEATYESGFVIDKFPISRPNLTFSTLTVSNMSPEDSSIYLCSATGTANYGYTFGSGTRLTVV.

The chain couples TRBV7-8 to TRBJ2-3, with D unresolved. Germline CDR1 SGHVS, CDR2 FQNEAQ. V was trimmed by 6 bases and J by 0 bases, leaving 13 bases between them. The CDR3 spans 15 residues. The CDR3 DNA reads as TGTGCCAGCAGTAAGCAGACTCTGAGCACAGATACGCAGTATTTT. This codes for CASSKQTLSTDTQYF.

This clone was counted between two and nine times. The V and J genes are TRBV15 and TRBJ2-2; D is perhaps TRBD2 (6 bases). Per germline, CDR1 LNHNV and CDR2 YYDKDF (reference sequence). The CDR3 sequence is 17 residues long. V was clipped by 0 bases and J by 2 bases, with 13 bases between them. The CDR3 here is CATSRDLWTTNTGELFF. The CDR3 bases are TGTGCCACCAGCAGAGATCTCTGGACTACCAACACCGGGGAGCTGTTTTTT.

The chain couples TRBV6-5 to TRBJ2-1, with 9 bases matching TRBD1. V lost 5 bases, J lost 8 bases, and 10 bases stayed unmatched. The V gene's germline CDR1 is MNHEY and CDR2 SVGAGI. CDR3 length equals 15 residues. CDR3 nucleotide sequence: TGTGCCAGCAGTAATCCCGGGACAGGGCTGGATGAGCAGTTCTTC. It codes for CASSNPGTGLDEQFF.

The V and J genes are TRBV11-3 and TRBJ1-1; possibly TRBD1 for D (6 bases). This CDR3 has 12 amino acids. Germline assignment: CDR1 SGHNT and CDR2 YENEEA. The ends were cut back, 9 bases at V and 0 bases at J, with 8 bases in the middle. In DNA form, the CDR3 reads TGTGCCAGTGGGGGCATGAACACTGAAGCTTTCTTT. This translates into CASGGMNTEAFF.

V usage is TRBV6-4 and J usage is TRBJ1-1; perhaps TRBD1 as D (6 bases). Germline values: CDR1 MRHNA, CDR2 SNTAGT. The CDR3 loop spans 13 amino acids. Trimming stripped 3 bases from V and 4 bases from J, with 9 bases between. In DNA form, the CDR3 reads TGTGCCAGCAGTGAAGGCAGGGGCACTGAAGCTTTCTTT. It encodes CASSEGRGTEAFF.

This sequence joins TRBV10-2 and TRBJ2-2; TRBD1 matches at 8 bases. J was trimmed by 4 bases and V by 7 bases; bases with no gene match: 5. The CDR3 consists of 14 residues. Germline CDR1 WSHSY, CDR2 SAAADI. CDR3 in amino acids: CASIDTGGTGELFF. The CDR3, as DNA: TGCGCCAGCATCGATACAGGGGGCACCGGGGAGCTGTTTTTT.

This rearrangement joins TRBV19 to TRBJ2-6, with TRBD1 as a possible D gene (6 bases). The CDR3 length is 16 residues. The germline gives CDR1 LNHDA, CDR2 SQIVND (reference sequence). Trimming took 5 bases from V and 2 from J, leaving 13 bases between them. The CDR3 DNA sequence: TGTGCCAGTAGTCGACAACAGGGTGCTGGGGCCAACGTCCTGACTTTC. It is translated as CASSRQQGAGANVLTF. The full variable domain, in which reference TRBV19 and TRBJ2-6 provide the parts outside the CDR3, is DGGITQSPKYLFRKEGQNVTLSCEQNLNHDAMYWYRQDPGQGLRLIYYSQIVNDFQKGDIAEGYSVSREKKESFPLTVTSAQKNPTAFYLCASSRQQGAGANVLTFGAGSRLTVL.

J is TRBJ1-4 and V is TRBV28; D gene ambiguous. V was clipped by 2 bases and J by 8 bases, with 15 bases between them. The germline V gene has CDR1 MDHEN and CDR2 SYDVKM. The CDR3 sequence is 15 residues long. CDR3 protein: CASSLPGGMKEKLFF. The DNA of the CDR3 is TGTGCCAGCAGTTTACCGGGAGGGATGAAAGAAAAACTGTTTTTT.

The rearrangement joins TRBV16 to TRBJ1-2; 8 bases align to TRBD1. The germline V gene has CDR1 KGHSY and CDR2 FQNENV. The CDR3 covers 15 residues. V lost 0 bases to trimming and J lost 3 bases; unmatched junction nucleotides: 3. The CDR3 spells CASSQSAGGHYGYTF. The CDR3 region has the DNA TGTGCCAGCAGCCAATCTGCAGGGGGCCACTATGGCTACACCTTC.

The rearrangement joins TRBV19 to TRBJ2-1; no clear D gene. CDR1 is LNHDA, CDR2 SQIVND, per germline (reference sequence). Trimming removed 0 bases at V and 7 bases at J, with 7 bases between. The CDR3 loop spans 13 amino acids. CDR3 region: CASSIDEENEQFF. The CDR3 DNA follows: TGTGCCAGTAGTATAGATGAGGAGAATGAGCAGTTCTTC.

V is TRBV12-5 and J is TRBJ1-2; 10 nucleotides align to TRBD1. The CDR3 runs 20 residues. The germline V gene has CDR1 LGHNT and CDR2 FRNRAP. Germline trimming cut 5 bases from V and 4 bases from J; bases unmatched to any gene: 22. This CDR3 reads CASGPGTGDSRSPGSYGYTF. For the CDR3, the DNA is TGTGCTAGTGGTCCAGGGACAGGGGATAGCCGAAGCCCGGGAAGCTATGGCTACACCTTC. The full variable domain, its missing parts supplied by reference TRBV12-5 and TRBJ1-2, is DARVTQTPRHKVTEMGQEVTMRCQPILGHNTVFWYRQTMMQGLELLAYFRNRAPLDDSGMPKDRFSAEMPDATLATLKIQPSEPRDSAVYFCASGPGTGDSRSPGSYGYTFGSGTRLTVV.

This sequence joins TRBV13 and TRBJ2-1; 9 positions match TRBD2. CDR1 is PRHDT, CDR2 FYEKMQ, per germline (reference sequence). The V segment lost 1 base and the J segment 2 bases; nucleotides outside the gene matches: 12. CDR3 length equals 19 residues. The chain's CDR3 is CASSLDLLAGLPTYNEQFF. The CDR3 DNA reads TGTGCCAGCAGCTTAGATCTCCTAGCGGGGCTCCCGACCTACAATGAGCAGTTCTTC.

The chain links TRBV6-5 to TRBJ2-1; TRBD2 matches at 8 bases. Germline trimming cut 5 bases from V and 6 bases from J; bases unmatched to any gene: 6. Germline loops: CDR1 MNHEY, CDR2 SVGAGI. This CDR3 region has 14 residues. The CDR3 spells CASSNSGVGNEQFF. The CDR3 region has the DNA TGTGCCAGCAGTAATAGCGGGGTGGGCAATGAGCAGTTCTTC.

The CDR3: CAWSVGGMGKNIQYF. Written as DNA, the CDR3 is TGTGCCTGGAGTGTAGGAGGGATGGGCAAAAACATTCAGTACTTC. The gene calls are TRBV30 and TRBJ2-4; possible D gene TRBD2, 6 bases. The germline CDR1 and CDR2 sequences are GTSNPN and SVGIG (reference sequence). V was clipped by 0 bases and J by 3 bases, with 12 bases between them. The CDR3 length is 15 residues.

In DNA form, the CDR3 reads TGTGCCAGCAGCCAAAAGGGGAGGGGGGCCTACGAGCAGTACTTC. This gives the protein CASSQKGRGAYEQYF. The chain recombines TRBV7-9 with TRBJ2-7; TRBD2 is a possible D gene (7 bases). Germline lookup yields CDR1 SEHNR and CDR2 FQNEAQ (reference sequence). The CDR3 runs 15 residues. V lost 5 bases and J 2 bases, leaving 16 bases between the germline ends.

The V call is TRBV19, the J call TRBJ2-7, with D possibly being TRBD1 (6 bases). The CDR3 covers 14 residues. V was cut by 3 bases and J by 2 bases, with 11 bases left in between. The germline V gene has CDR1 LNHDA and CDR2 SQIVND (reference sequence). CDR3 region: CASSINRAAYEQYF. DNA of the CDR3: TGTGCCAGTAGTATCAACAGGGCAGCCTACGAGCAGTACTTC.

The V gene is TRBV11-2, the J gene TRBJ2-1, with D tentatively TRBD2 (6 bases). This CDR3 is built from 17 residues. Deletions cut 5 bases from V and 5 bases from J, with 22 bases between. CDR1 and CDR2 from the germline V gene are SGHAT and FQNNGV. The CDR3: CASSPPKKDRRDNEQFF. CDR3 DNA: TGTGCCAGCAGCCCGCCAAAGAAGGACCGGAGGGACAATGAGCAGTTCTTC.